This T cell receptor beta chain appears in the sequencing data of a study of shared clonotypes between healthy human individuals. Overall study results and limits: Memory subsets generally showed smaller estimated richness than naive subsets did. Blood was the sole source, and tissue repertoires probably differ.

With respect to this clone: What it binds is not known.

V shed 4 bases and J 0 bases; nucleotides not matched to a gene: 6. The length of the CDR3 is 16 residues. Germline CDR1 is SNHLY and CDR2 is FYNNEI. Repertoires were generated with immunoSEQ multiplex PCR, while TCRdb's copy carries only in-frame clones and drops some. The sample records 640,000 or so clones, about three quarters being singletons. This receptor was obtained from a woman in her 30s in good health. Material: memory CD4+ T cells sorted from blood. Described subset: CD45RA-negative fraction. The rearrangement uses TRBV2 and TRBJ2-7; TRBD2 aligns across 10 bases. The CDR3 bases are TGTGCCAGCAGTGGAACCGGGACTAGCGTCTCCTACGAGCAGTACTTC. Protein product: CASSGTGTSVSYEQYF.